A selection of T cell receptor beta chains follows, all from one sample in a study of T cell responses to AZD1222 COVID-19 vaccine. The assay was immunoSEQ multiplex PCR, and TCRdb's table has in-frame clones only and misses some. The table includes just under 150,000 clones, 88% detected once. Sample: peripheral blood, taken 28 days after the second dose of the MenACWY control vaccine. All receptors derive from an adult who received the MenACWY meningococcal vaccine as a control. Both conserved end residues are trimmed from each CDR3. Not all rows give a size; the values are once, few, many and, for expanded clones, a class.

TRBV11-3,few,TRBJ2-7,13,ASSLGRLAGDEQY
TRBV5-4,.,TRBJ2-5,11,ASSLKGYGTQY
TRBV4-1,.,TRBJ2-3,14,ASSQEAAFPTDTQY
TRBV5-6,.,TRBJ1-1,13,ASRATGEVGTEAF
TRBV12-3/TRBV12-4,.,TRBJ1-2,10,ASIRGLYGYT
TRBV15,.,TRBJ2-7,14,ATSNPVDRVAYEQY
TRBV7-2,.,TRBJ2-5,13,ASSFLGATGETQY
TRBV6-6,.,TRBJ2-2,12,ASSYSGRPGELF
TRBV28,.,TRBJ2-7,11,ASSRQWMGEQY
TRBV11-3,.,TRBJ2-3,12,ASSLDRPGDTQY
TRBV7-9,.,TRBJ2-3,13,ASSLGRLPTDTQY
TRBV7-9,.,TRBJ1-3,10,ASRGVGNTIY